This TCR beta chain was sequenced in a study of CXCR3-negative and CXCR3-positive naive CD8 T cells. General study points: Hydrophobicity was higher for TRB CDR3s found in CXCR3-positive naive cells than in CXCR3-negative naive cells.

CDR3 size: 11 residues. Libraries were UMI-labeled 5' RACE TRB cDNA. TCRdb reanalyzed the 5' RACE reads, giving one entry per CDR3 protein sequence and no DNA. The sample totals around 8,600 distinct CDR3 sequences; its top ten clones hold 1.5% to 2%. This clonotype is classed as medium-sized by frequency. Antigen: not known. This TCR came from a human donor in good health. Some clones in this sample may be carry-over from other donors' samples. V is TRBV12-3 or TRBV12-4 and J is TRBJ2-1. Sequencing used naive CXCR3+ CD8+ T cells from blood. Subset here: CD45RO-CCR7+CD27+CD95- naive CD8+ T cells expressing CXCR3 (TNR3+). The CDR3 region is CASSFAVEQFF.